This T cell receptor (beta chain) was profiled in a study of blood T cell repertoires in COVID-19. In the study overall: Material from acute and convalescent COVID-19 was sourced from the United States, Italy and Spain. T cells, B-cell-depleted T cells, or PBMCs supplied cDNA or gDNA.

Per the study methods: Scientists estimated how many nucleated cells there were by amplifying reference gene primers. Here immunoSEQ multiplex PCR was the method, and the copy in TCRdb shows in-frame clones only, minus some. Clone size and V and J calls were adopted from that table, with D and trimming inferred from the DNA. The sample lists 650,000 to 800,000 clones; 80% to 90% were seen once. CDR1 and CDR2 (germline): LGHNA, YNFKEQ. Unmatched junction bases numbered 1, after V lost 1 base and J lost 7 bases. The CDR3 totals 13 residues. The source is a woman between 18 and 30 years old with acute or convalescent COVID-19. The chain links TRBV4-2 to TRBJ1-5; 7 bases map to TRBD1. The material sequenced was peripheral blood. The CDR3 sequence: CASSQARGQPQHF. CDR3 coding DNA: TGTGCCAGCAGCCAAGCCAGGGGGCAGCCCCAGCATTTT.